This T cell receptor beta chain was sequenced in a study of human T cells and chemical hapten exposure. Study in general: Patch tests delivered 0.01% DPC to the upper back and were evaluated at 6 days.

TCRdb reprocessed the RACE reads via MiXCR and lists one record per CDR3 protein. Of 380,000 or so distinct CDR3 sequences in the sample, about 5% are singletons; the top ten hold over 7%. Germline-derived CDR1 and CDR2 are SNHLY and FYNNEI. V lost 4 bases and J lost 8, with 11 bases in between. The CDR3 has 12 residues. In this sample, this clonotype turned up many times. Antigen unknown. Whole-study findings and limits: No shift was seen in TCRs above 1 in 1000 frequency with DPC sensitization. Clustering by CDR3 similarity yielded significantly more large clusters from expanded TCRs than controls.

As to time point: pre-sensitization, week 0. As for treatment: therapeutic diphenylcyclopropenone sensitization with weekly scalp DPC. The clonotype originates from a woman aged 18-29 years with alopecia areata. Some clones in this sample may be carry-over from other donors' samples. Sequenced material: whole blood, taken in connection with sensitization to the hapten diphenylcyclopropenone (DPC). V is TRBV2 and J is TRBJ1-2, with D perhaps matching TRBD1 (6 bases). This CDR3 reads CASSVVGGGYTF. DNA for the CDR3: TGTGCCAGCAGTGTCGTGGGGGGCGGCTACACCTTC.